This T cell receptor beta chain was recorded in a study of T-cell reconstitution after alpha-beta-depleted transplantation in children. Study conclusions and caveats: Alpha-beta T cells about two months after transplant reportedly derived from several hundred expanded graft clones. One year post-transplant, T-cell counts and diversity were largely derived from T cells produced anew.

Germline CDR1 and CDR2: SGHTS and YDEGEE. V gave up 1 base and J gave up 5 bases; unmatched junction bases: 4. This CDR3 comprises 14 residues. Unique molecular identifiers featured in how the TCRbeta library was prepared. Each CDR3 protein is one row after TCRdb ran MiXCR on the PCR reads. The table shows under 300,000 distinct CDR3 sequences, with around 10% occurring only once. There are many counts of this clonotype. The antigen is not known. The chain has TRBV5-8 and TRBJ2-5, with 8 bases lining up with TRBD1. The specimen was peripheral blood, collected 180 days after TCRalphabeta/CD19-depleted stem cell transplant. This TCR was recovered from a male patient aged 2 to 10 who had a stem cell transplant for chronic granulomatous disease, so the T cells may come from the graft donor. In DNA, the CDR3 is TGTGCCAGCAGCTTGCCAGGGGGCAAGGAGACCCAGTACTTC. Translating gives CASSLPGGKETQYF.